This T cell receptor (beta chain) was recorded in a study of post-analysis software for immune sequencing data. Study-wide results and caveats: Compared with controls, patients had more of about 5 TRBV segments, including TRBV5-6, TRBV5-1 and TRBV20-1. Significantly lower normalized Chao1 diversity was seen in multiple sclerosis patients than in controls.

Unique molecular identifiers were present in the TCR beta cDNA libraries. TCRdb re-called the PCR reads through MiXCR, storing one row per CDR3 protein. There are about 260,000 distinct CDR3 sequences in the sample; 36% occur only once, and 4% to 6% lies in the top ten. On this clonotype itself: What it recognizes is unknown. This may come from a read error, since a much larger clone is one base off.

V was clipped by 1 base and J by 11 bases, with 20 bases between them. The length of the CDR3 is 14 residues. Germline V gene data show CDR1 as DFQATT and CDR2 as SNEGSKA (reference sequence). The receptor was derived from a girl aged 5-17 years with multiple sclerosis. Sequences were obtained from blood. The chain carries TRBV20-1 and TRBJ2-5, with D maybe TRBD2 (5 bases). The CDR3 sequence is CSARGTRTGNEQYF. CDR3 bases: TGCAGTGCTAGAGGGACCCGGACGGGAAATGAGCAGTACTTC.